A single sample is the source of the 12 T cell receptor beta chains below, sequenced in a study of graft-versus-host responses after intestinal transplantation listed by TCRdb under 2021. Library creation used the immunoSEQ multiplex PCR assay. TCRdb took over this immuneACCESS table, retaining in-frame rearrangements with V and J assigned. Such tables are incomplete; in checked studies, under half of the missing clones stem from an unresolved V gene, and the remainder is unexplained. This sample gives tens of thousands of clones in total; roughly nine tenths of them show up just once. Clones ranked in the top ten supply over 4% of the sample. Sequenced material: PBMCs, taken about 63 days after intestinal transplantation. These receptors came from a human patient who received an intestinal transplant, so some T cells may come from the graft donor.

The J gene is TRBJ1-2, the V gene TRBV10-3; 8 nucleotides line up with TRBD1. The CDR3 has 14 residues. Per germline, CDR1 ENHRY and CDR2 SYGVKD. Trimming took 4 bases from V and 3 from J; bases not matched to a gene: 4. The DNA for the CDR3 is TGTGCCATCAGTGCCGCGACAGGGGACTATGGCTACACCTTC. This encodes CAISAATGDYGYTF.

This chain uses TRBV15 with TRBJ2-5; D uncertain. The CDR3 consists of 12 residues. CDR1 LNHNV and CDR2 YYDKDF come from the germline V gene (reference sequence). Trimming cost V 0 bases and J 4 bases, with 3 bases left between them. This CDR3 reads CATSRDAETQYF. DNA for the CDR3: TGTGCCACCAGCAGAGATGCAGAGACCCAGTACTTC.

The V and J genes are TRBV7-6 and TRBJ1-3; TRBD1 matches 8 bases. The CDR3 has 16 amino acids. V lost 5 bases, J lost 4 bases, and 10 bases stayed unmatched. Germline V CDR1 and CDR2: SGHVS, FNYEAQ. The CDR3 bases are TGTGCCAGCAGCCCCGGTCAGGGGGCGCCCGGAAACACCATATATTTT. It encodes CASSPGQGAPGNTIYF.

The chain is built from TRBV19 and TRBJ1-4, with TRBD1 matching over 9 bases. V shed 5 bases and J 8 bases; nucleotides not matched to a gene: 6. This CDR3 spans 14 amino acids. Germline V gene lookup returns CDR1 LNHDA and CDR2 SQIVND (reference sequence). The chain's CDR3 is CASSYRGRSEKLFF. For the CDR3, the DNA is TGTGCCAGTAGTTACAGGGGGCGAAGCGAAAAACTGTTTTTT.

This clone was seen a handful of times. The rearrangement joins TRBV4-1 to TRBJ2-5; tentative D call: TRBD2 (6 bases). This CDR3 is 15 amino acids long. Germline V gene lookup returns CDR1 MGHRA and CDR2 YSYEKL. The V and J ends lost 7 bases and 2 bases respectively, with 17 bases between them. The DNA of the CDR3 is TGCGCCAGCACCCTCTTGGGGGGTCTTCAAGAGACCCAGTACTTC. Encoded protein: CASTLLGGLQETQYF.

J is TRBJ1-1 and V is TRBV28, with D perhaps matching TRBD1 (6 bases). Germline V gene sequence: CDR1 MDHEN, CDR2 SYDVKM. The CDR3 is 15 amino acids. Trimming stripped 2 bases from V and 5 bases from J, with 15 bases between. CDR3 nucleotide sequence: TGTGCCAGCAGTTTAAGTCGGGGGGCGCTTACTGAAGCTTTCTTT. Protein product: CASSLSRGALTEAFF.

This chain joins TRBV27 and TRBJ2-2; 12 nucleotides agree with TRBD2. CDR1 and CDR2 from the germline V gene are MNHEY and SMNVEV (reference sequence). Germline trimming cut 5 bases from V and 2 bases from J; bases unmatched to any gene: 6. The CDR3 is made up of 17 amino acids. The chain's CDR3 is CASSPTSGGPNTGELFF. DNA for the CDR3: TGTGCCAGCAGTCCGACTAGCGGGGGACCAAACACCGGGGAGCTGTTTTTT.

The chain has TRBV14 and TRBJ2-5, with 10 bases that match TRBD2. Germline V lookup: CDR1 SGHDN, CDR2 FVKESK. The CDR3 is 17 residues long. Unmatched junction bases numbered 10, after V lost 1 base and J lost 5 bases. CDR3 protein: CASSQVLPAGGPETQYF. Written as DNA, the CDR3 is TGTGCCAGCAGCCAAGTCCTTCCAGCGGGGGGGCCGGAGACCCAGTACTTC.

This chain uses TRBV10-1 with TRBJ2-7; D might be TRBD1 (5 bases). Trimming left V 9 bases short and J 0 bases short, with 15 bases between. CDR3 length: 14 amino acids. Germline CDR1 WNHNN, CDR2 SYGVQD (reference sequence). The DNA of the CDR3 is TGCGCCAGACTCCTTCAGGGTGCCTCCTACGAGCAGTACTTC. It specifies CARLLQGASYEQYF.

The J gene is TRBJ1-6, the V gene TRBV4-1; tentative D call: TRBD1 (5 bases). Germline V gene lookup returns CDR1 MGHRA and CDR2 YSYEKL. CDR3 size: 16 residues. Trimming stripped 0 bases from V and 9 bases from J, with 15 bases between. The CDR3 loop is CASSQEPGGLVSPLHF. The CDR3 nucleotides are TGCGCCAGCAGCCAAGAACCCGGGGGGTTGGTTTCACCCCTCCACTTT.

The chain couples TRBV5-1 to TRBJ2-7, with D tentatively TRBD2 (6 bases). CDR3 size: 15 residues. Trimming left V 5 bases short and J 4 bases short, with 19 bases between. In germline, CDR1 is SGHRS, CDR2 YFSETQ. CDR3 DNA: TGCGCCAGCAGGGAGGGGATACACATGTCGTACGAGCAGTACTTC. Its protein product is CASREGIHMSYEQYF.

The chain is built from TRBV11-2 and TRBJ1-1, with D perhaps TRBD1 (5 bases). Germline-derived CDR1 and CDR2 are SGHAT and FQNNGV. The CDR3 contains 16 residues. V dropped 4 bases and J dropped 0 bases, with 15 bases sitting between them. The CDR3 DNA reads TGTGCCAGCAGCTGTATTCGTGCAGGGTTGAACACTGAAGCTTTCTTT. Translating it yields CASSCIRAGLNTEAFF.